The entry below gives a single T cell receptor beta chain sequence along with its context. The antigen remains undetermined. Treatment of all HIV participants took place in the United States. The data were taken from a study of long-term antiretroviral therapy in people with HIV. Study background: The immediate-ART recommendation dates to 2015, and the earliest samples predate it by about a decade.

Survey level was the resolution at which the v3.0 immunoSEQ assay ran. Profiling relied on immunoSEQ multiplex PCR, and the TCRdb table lists in-frame clones only, not all of them. The repertoire consists of around 23,000 clones, with about 87% occurring once and the leading ten covering about 9%. Study results and caveats: Post-ART samples showed increased diversity that remained below transplant donor control levels. Pre-ART expanded clones dominated the repertoire at every time point.

V gave up 1 base and J gave up 3 bases, with 16 bases separating them. The CDR3 has 16 amino acids. CDR1 MNHNY and CDR2 SVGAGI come from the germline V gene (reference sequence). The sample here was unsorted PBMCs, taken 1.8 years before starting antiretroviral therapy. The rearrangement links TRBV6-6 to TRBJ2-7, with D maybe TRBD2 (7 bases). The source is a man aged 50-59 years with HIV. Here the CDR3 DNA reads TGTGCCAGCAGTTACTTCTCGGTAGGGGGGGGCTACGAGCAGTACTTC. The encoded protein is CASSYFSVGGGYEQYF.